This is a list of T cell receptor beta chains from one sample in a study of molecular identifiers for immune sequencing clone quantification. MiXCR was run by TCRdb on the PCR reads, yielding one entry per CDR3 protein. The sample lists 300,000 to 400,000 distinct CDR3 sequences, roughly 24% seen once, with 0.65% to 0.75% in the top ten. Source material: naive CD8+ T cells from blood, with Jurkat cell RNA spiked in. Receptor source: a human donor in good health. Some libraries in this study had Jurkat cell RNA spiked in. CDR3s include the opening cysteine and the closing phenylalanine or tryptophan. A D gene is named only where the DNA matches it firmly. For some rows the clone size is stated as once, few or many, or as a class when expanded; others skip it.

CDR3: CASSPRVVSPQETQYF
DNA: TGTGCCAGCAGCCCGAGAGTAGTATCGCCCCAAGAGACCCAGTACTTC
size: -
length: 16
D: -
J: TRBJ2-5
V: TRBV14

CDR3: CASSLGPLVDTQYF
DNA: TGCGCCAGCAGCCTGGGACCCCTGGTAGATACGCAGTATTTT
size: many
length: 14
D: -
J: TRBJ2-3
V: TRBV4-3

CDR3: CASSLRVYNEQFF
DNA: TGTGCCAGCAGCTTAAGGGTTTACAATGAGCAGTTCTTC
size: -
length: 13
D: -
J: TRBJ2-1
V: TRBV11-3

CDR3: CASSYSPTSGSSAYTQYF
DNA: TGTGCCAGCAGTTACTCACCGACTAGCGGGAGTTCAGCGTATACGCAGTATTTT
size: -
length: 18
D: TRBD2
J: TRBJ2-3
V: TRBV6-2/TRBV6-3

CDR3: CATRVRVGEKDGYTF
DNA: TGTGCCACCCGCGTACGGGTGGGGGAGAAGGATGGCTACACCTTC
size: -
length: 15
D: -
J: TRBJ1-2
V: TRBV15

CDR3: CASSTRDRDYEQYF
DNA: TGTGCCAGCAGTACCCGGGACAGGGACTACGAGCAGTACTTC
size: few
length: 14
D: TRBD1
J: TRBJ2-7
V: TRBV6-5

CDR3: CASSMQGPSTDTQYF
DNA: TGTGCCAGTAGTATGCAGGGGCCTAGCACAGATACGCAGTATTTT
size: few
length: 15
D: -
J: TRBJ2-3
V: TRBV19

CDR3: CASSVDPGDLIF
DNA: TGTGCCAGCAGCGTAGATCCGGGTGATCTCATTTTT
size: -
length: 12
D: -
J: TRBJ2-2
V: TRBV9

CDR3: CASSPRVQLDTEAFF
DNA: TGTGCCAGCAGTCCTCGGGTCCAGTTGGACACTGAAGCTTTCTTT
size: -
length: 15
D: -
J: TRBJ1-1
V: TRBV6-5

CDR3: CAGSLRLAGGKDNEQFF
DNA: TGTGCCGGCAGCTTAAGGCTAGCGGGGGGGAAAGACAATGAGCAGTTCTTC
size: -
length: 17
D: TRBD2
J: TRBJ2-1
V: TRBV11-2

CDR3: CASSPGLAEGDEQFF
DNA: TGCGCCAGCAGCCCGGGACTAGCGGAGGGGGATGAGCAGTTCTTC
size: -
length: 15
D: TRBD2
J: TRBJ2-1
V: TRBV4-3

CDR3: CASSSTGGNTEAFF
DNA: TGTGCCAGCAGCTCCACAGGGGGAAACACTGAAGCTTTCTTT
size: few
length: 14
D: TRBD1
J: TRBJ1-1
V: TRBV7-9

CDR3: CASSRDRGDGKLFF
DNA: TGTGCCAGCAGCCGCGACAGGGGCGATGGAAAACTGTTTTTT
size: -
length: 14
D: TRBD1
J: TRBJ1-4
V: TRBV7-6

CDR3: CASSYFGGDTDTQYF
DNA: TGTGCCAGCAGTTACTTTGGCGGGGACACAGATACGCAGTATTTT
size: few
length: 15
D: -
J: TRBJ2-3
V: TRBV6-2/TRBV6-3

CDR3: CASSLALRGAGEGSNTEAFF
DNA: TGTGCCAGCAGCTTAGCGCTAAGGGGGGCAGGGGAAGGGTCGAACACTGAAGCTTTCTTT
size: -
length: 20
D: -
J: TRBJ1-1
V: TRBV7-2

CDR3: CSAPDLDTQYF
DNA: TGCAGTGCTCCCGACCTGGATACGCAGTATTTT
size: many
length: 11
D: -
J: TRBJ2-3
V: TRBV20-1

CDR3: CASVDSLDTEAFF
DNA: TGTGCCAGCGTTGACAGTTTGGACACTGAAGCTTTCTTT
size: few
length: 13
D: -
J: TRBJ1-1
V: TRBV6-2/TRBV6-3

CDR3: CAWSTGTGNTEAFF
DNA: TGTGCCTGGAGCACCGGGACAGGGAACACTGAAGCTTTCTTT
size: -
length: 14
D: TRBD1
J: TRBJ1-1
V: TRBV30

CDR3: CASSQWTDTNEKLFF
DNA: TGCGCCAGCAGCCAATGGACAGACACTAATGAAAAACTGTTTTTT
size: -
length: 15
D: -
J: TRBJ1-4
V: TRBV4-3

CDR3: CASRPGTGRFRATDTQYF
DNA: TGTGCCAGTAGGCCCGGGACAGGCCGCTTTAGGGCCACAGATACGCAGTATTTT
size: few
length: 18
D: TRBD1
J: TRBJ2-3
V: TRBV19

CDR3: CASSQGVVTLKGELFF
DNA: TGCGCCAGCAGCCAAGGTGTAGTCACCCTGAAAGGGGAGCTGTTTTTT
size: -
length: 16
D: -
J: TRBJ2-2
V: TRBV4-1

CDR3: CASSQAQQGGPLHF
DNA: TGCGCCAGCAGCCAAGCTCAGCAGGGAGGGCCCCTCCACTTT
size: -
length: 14
D: -
J: TRBJ1-6
V: TRBV4-3

CDR3: CASSQDRRKETQYF
DNA: TGTGCCAGCAGCCAAGATCGCAGAAAAGAGACCCAGTACTTC
size: many
length: 14
D: -
J: TRBJ2-5
V: TRBV3-1

CDR3: CASSIGRDYEQYF
DNA: TGTGCCAGCAGCATCGGACGGGATTACGAGCAGTACTTC
size: many
length: 13
D: -
J: TRBJ2-7
V: TRBV7-9

CDR3: CASSLALLNTEAFF
DNA: TGTGCCAGCAGCTTGGCTCTACTGAACACTGAAGCTTTCTTT
size: many
length: 14
D: -
J: TRBJ1-1
V: TRBV5-6

CDR3: CASASQPAQTRETQYF
DNA: TGTGCCAGCGCTAGCCAGCCTGCCCAGACGAGAGAGACCCAGTACTTC
size: -
length: 16
D: -
J: TRBJ2-5
V: TRBV12-3/TRBV12-4

CDR3: CASSSSAGESYAGELFF
DNA: TGTGCCAGCAGCTCATCCGCGGGGGAGAGTTACGCCGGGGAGCTGTTTTTT
size: few
length: 17
D: TRBD2
J: TRBJ2-2
V: TRBV7-9

CDR3: CAWSDYDRGTEAFF
DNA: TGTGCCTGGAGTGATTATGACCGGGGCACTGAAGCTTTCTTT
size: few
length: 14
D: -
J: TRBJ1-1
V: TRBV30

CDR3: CASSERVSLSSYEQYF
DNA: TGTGCCAGCAGTGAAAGAGTTAGTCTTAGCTCCTACGAGCAGTACTTC
size: once
length: 16
D: -
J: TRBJ2-7
V: TRBV6-1

CDR3: CASSLTTGHTDQPQHF
DNA: TGTGCCAGCAGCTTAACGACAGGGCACACCGATCAGCCCCAGCATTTT
size: -
length: 16
D: TRBD1
J: TRBJ1-5
V: TRBV7-9

CDR3: CASSLEGDTQCF
DNA: TGTGCCAGCAGCTTAGAGGGAGATACGCAGTGTTTT
size: -
length: 12
D: -
J: TRBJ2-3
V: TRBV7-9

CDR3: CASSTSWAGGIDTQYF
DNA: TGTGCCAGCAGTACTTCCTGGGCGGGGGGGATAGATACGCAGTATTTT
size: -
length: 16
D: TRBD2
J: TRBJ2-3
V: TRBV12-3/TRBV12-4

CDR3: CSARDYLLSSNQPQHF
DNA: TGCAGTGCTAGGGATTATTTGCTCAGCAGCAATCAGCCCCAGCATTTT
size: -
length: 16
D: -
J: TRBJ1-5
V: TRBV20-1

CDR3: CASSPTVAGVLETQYF
DNA: TGTGCCAGCAGCCCGACGGTGGCGGGAGTATTAGAGACCCAGTACTTC
size: many
length: 16
D: TRBD2
J: TRBJ2-5
V: TRBV7-2

CDR3: CASSQGKGADTQYF
DNA: TGCGCCAGCAGCCAAGGGAAGGGGGCAGATACGCAGTATTTT
size: -
length: 14
D: -
J: TRBJ2-3
V: TRBV4-1

CDR3: CASNQTLGGGDQPQHF
DNA: TGTGCCAGCAACCAGACGCTCGGAGGGGGGGATCAGCCCCAGCATTTT
size: once
length: 16
D: -
J: TRBJ1-5
V: TRBV28

CDR3: CAISRTGAYEQYF
DNA: TGTGCCATCAGCCGGACAGGGGCCTACGAGCAGTACTTC
size: many
length: 13
D: TRBD1
J: TRBJ2-7
V: TRBV10-3

CDR3: CASSPLTGANTEAFF
DNA: TGTGCCAGCAGCCCACTGACAGGGGCGAACACTGAAGCTTTCTTT
size: many
length: 15
D: TRBD1
J: TRBJ1-1
V: TRBV7-9

CDR3: CASSLAVGASIEAFF
DNA: TGTGCCAGCAGCTTAGCGGTCGGGGCTAGCATTGAAGCTTTCTTT
size: -
length: 15
D: -
J: TRBJ1-1
V: TRBV7-6

CDR3: CASSPAGQGASYEQYF
DNA: TGTGCCAGCAGCCCCGCCGGACAGGGGGCCTCCTACGAGCAGTACTTC
size: few
length: 16
D: TRBD1
J: TRBJ2-7
V: TRBV28

CDR3: CASSYSTPPQSIGYTF
DNA: TGTGCCAGCAGTTACTCTACACCGCCCCAGTCGATTGGCTACACCTTC
size: many
length: 16
D: -
J: TRBJ1-2
V: TRBV6-7

CDR3: CSASWMLDTEALF
DNA: TGCAGCGCTAGCTGGATGTTGGACACTGAAGCTCTCTTT
size: -
length: 13
D: -
J: TRBJ1-1
V: TRBV29-1

CDR3: CASSIAGAAEAFF
DNA: TGCGCCAGCAGCATAGCAGGGGCGGCTGAAGCTTTCTTT
size: many
length: 13
D: -
J: TRBJ1-1
V: TRBV5-1